The 14 T cell receptor beta chains presented below share a single source sample, sequenced in a study of T cells in localized non-small cell lung cancer. Generated by immunoSEQ multiplex PCR, the TCRdb table keeps only in-frame clones and is missing some. The sample holds about 75,000 clones, around 80% seen once. The source was peripheral blood, collected before any cancer treatment. These TCRs come from a female donor over 55 with stage I lung adenocarcinoma.

This clone was counted only a few times. The chain couples TRBV25-1 to TRBJ1-1; TRBD1 might be the D (5 bases). CDR3 length: 12 residues. Germline lookup yields CDR1 MGHDK and CDR2 SYGVNS. Trimming removed 5 bases at V and 2 bases at J, with 6 bases between. The CDR3 spells CASSRGNTEAFF. The CDR3 DNA reads TGTGCCAGCAGTAGGGGAAACACTGAAGCTTTCTTT.

This sequence joins TRBV19 and TRBJ1-1; tentatively, D is TRBD1 (5 bases). Germline CDR1 and CDR2: LNHDA and SQIVND (reference sequence). Trimming removed 7 bases from V and 1 base from J, with 16 bases in between. This CDR3 comprises 15 residues. The CDR3 loop is CASTDNPGRNTEAFF. The CDR3 nucleotides are TGTGCCAGTACCGACAACCCAGGGAGGAACACTGAAGCTTTCTTT.

The rearrangement uses TRBV30 and TRBJ2-7; a possible D gene is TRBD1 (5 bases). Deletions cut 2 bases from V and 3 bases from J, with 8 bases between. This CDR3 is 12 amino acids long. Germline V gene data show CDR1 as GTSNPN and CDR2 as SVGIG (reference sequence). The CDR3 region is CAWSKTGYEQYF. DNA of the CDR3: TGTGCCTGGAGTAAAACAGGCTACGAGCAGTACTTC.

The chain carries TRBV30 and TRBJ2-4; a possible D gene is TRBD1 (5 bases). Germline V gene sequence: CDR1 GTSNPN, CDR2 SVGIG (reference sequence). The V end lost 1 base, the J end lost 2 bases, and 24 bases lay between the germline ends. The CDR3 has 19 residues. CDR3: CAWSGGWGRGPLTKNIQYF. The CDR3 region has the DNA TGTGCCTGGAGTGGGGGATGGGGCCGAGGTCCTTTAACCAAAAACATTCAGTACTTC.

The chain links TRBV7-2 to TRBJ1-2; TRBD1 agrees at 7 bases. The germline V gene encodes CDR1 SGHTA and CDR2 FQGNSA. There are 14 residues in the CDR3. The junction had 11 bases not matched to a gene; V was cut back by 5 bases and J by 8 bases. The DNA of the CDR3 is TGTGCCAGCAGCCGGGAACAGGGGCCCGGGGGCTACACCTTC. Amino acids: CASSREQGPGGYTF. The full variable domain, completed using reference TRBV7-2 and TRBJ1-2, is GAGVSQSPSNKVTEKGKDVELRCDPISGHTALYWYRQSLGQGLEFLIYFQGNSAPDKSGLPSDRFSAERTGGSVSTLTIQRTQQEDSAVYLCASSREQGPGGYTFGSGTRLTVV.

This clone was seen only a few times. This chain connects TRBV6-5 to TRBJ2-7; 8 bases are a match to TRBD1. J gave up 3 bases and V 5 bases, and 3 bases lay outside the gene matches. The CDR3 is 13 residues long. In germline, CDR1 is MNHEY, CDR2 SVGAGI. CDR3 amino acids: CASSHGQGYEQYF. The CDR3 nucleotides are TGTGCCAGCAGTCACGGACAGGGCTACGAGCAGTACTTC.

This clone appeared a single time. The rearrangement uses TRBV28 and TRBJ2-4; either TRBD1 or TRBD2 may supply D (5 bases each). Trimming took 2 bases from V and 1 from J, leaving 6 bases between them. Germline CDR1 reads MDHEN; CDR2 reads SYDVKM. The CDR3 covers 14 residues. In nucleotides, the CDR3 is TGTGCCAGCAGTTTAGGGACGGCCAAAAACATTCAGTACTTC. It specifies CASSLGTAKNIQYF.

This clone was detected only once. This chain uses TRBV15 with TRBJ2-1; TRBD2 is a possible D gene (6 bases). The CDR3 runs to 16 residues. V was clipped by 8 bases and J by 0 bases, with 17 bases between them. Germline V lookup: CDR1 LNHNV, CDR2 YYDKDF (reference sequence). The CDR3 region is CATRPGLTSSYNEQFF. The CDR3 region has the DNA TGTGCCACCCGTCCAGGCCTGACTAGCTCCTACAATGAGCAGTTCTTC. Variable domain in full (rest from reference TRBV15 and TRBJ2-1): DAMVIQNPRYQVTQFGKPVTLSCSQTLNHNVMYWYQQKSSQAPKLLFHYYDKDFNNEADTPDNFQSRRPNTSFCFLDIRSPGLGDTAMYLCATRPGLTSSYNEQFFGPGTRLTVL.

The genes are TRBV5-8 and TRBJ2-3; D is unresolved. The CDR3 spans 12 residues. V was trimmed by 0 bases and J by 4 bases, leaving 3 bases between them. Germline V CDR1 and CDR2: SGHTS, YDEGEE. The CDR3 nucleotides read TGTGCCAGCAGCTTGGTCGCAGATACGCAGTATTTT. This encodes CASSLVADTQYF.

The chain links TRBV27 to TRBJ1-2; 9 bases agree with TRBD1. V lost 6 bases to trimming and J lost 8 bases; unmatched junction nucleotides: 10. CDR1 and CDR2 (germline): MNHEY, SMNVEV (reference sequence). The CDR3 runs to 14 residues. In DNA form, the CDR3 reads TGTGCCAGCAGGCCTACAGGGGGCCATTTAGGCTACACCTTC. It encodes CASRPTGGHLGYTF.

V gene TRBV6-1 combines with J gene TRBJ2-7; 7 bases fit TRBD1. CDR1 is MNHNS, CDR2 SASEGT, per germline. Trimming cost V 6 bases and J 3 bases; bases outside gene matches: 5. This CDR3 contains 13 residues. CDR3 loop: CASRHDRDYEQYF. CDR3 sequence (DNA): TGTGCCAGCAGACACGACAGGGACTACGAGCAGTACTTC.

The chain is built from TRBV5-4 and TRBJ1-3, with TRBD1 as a possible D gene (6 bases). CDR1 and CDR2 from the germline V gene are SGHNT and YYREEE (reference sequence). The CDR3 extends over 16 amino acids. Trimming cost V 4 bases and J 1 base, with 15 bases left between them. The CDR3 sequence is CASSIQGRGSGNTIYF. CDR3 DNA sequence: TGTGCCAGCAGCATCCAGGGGAGGGGGTCTGGAAACACCATATATTTT.

The V call is TRBV5-4, the J call TRBJ2-5; 7 positions match TRBD1. The J call could be wrong; TRBJ2-7 is a better fit for the DNA end. The CDR3 spans 15 residues. CDR1 is SGHNT, CDR2 YYREEE, per germline (reference sequence). This CDR3 reads CASSWARGSRSEQYF. CDR3 nucleotides: TGTGCCAGCAGCTGGGCCAGGGGGTCCAGGAGCGAGCAGTACTTC.

In this sample, this clone turned up once. The V and J genes are TRBV28 and TRBJ1-5, with D unclear. V lost 5 bases, J lost 8 bases, and 16 bases lay in between. Germline-derived CDR1 and CDR2 are MDHEN and SYDVKM. CDR3 length equals 14 residues. The CDR3 region is CASSLPFAVEPQHF. The CDR3 DNA reads TGTGCCAGCAGTCTACCCTTCGCGGTGGAGCCCCAGCATTTT.